Listed below are T cell receptor beta chains from one sample, sequenced in a study of blood T cell repertoires in COVID-19. Clones were read by immunoSEQ multiplex PCR, and TCRdb kept only the in-frame ones, dropping some. In the table there are approximately 470,000 clones, 80% to 90% of which are singletons. Material: peripheral blood. The receptors come from a human donor in a cohort sampled during active COVID-19. Both conserved end residues are part of each CDR3. Each record gives: clone size, J gene, D gene, V gene, CDR3 protein, CDR3 DNA. D genes are given only for firm matches. Clone size is stated in some rows and not others, as once, few, many or a class when expanded.

abundance: .
j_gene: TRBJ2-7
d_gene: TRBD1
v_gene: TRBV5-6
CDR3aa: CASSFVDRVEGNYEQYF
CDR3nt: TGTGCCAGCAGCTTTGTGGACAGGGTCGAGGGGAACTACGAGCAGTACTTC

abundance: .
j_gene: TRBJ2-3
d_gene: TRBD1
v_gene: TRBV7-3
CDR3aa: CASSSSTGEQTDTQYF
CDR3nt: TGTGCCAGCAGCTCCTCGACAGGGGAGCAGACAGATACGCAGTATTTT

abundance: .
j_gene: TRBJ2-3
d_gene: .
v_gene: TRBV9
CDR3aa: CASSVGLRGREAEGDTQYF
CDR3nt: TGTGCCAGCAGCGTAGGCCTTAGGGGGCGGGAGGCCGAGGGAGATACGCAGTATTTT

abundance: .
j_gene: TRBJ1-2
d_gene: TRBD1
v_gene: TRBV6-5
CDR3aa: CASSYSGQGYGYTF
CDR3nt: TGTGCCAGCAGTTACTCGGGACAGGGCTATGGCTACACCTTC

abundance: .
j_gene: TRBJ2-5
d_gene: TRBD2
v_gene: TRBV5-1
CDR3aa: CASSLARGLAGGPPETQYF
CDR3nt: TGCGCCAGCAGCTTGGCCAGGGGGTTAGCGGGAGGGCCCCCCGAGACCCAGTACTTC

abundance: .
j_gene: TRBJ1-2
d_gene: .
v_gene: TRBV28
CDR3aa: CASSSRDGYTF
CDR3nt: TGTGCCAGCAGTTCGAGGGATGGCTACACCTTC

abundance: .
j_gene: TRBJ2-3
d_gene: TRBD2
v_gene: TRBV19
CDR3aa: CASSKGPSGRTTSTDTQYF
CDR3nt: TGTGCCAGTAGTAAGGGCCCTAGCGGGAGGACCACTAGCACAGATACGCAGTATTTT

abundance: .
j_gene: TRBJ1-1
d_gene: .
v_gene: TRBV7-2
CDR3aa: CASSFVQGITEAFF
CDR3nt: TGTGCCAGCAGCTTCGTACAGGGTATCACTGAAGCTTTCTTT

abundance: .
j_gene: TRBJ1-4
d_gene: TRBD1
v_gene: TRBV18
CDR3aa: CASLPTGGEKLFF
CDR3nt: TGTGCCAGCCTGCCGACAGGGGGCGAAAAACTGTTTTTT

abundance: .
j_gene: TRBJ2-7
d_gene: .
v_gene: TRBV19
CDR3aa: CASSIYAISGYEQYF
CDR3nt: TGTGCCAGTAGTATCTACGCCATATCGGGCTACGAGCAGTACTTC

abundance: many
j_gene: TRBJ2-2
d_gene: .
v_gene: TRBV7-2
CDR3aa: CASSNGVGELFF
CDR3nt: TGTGCCAGCAGCAACGGGGTCGGGGAGCTGTTTTTT

abundance: .
j_gene: TRBJ1-2
d_gene: .
v_gene: TRBV24-1
CDR3aa: CATSGSEWYGYTF
CDR3nt: TGTGCCACCAGTGGAAGCGAGTGGTATGGCTACACCTTC

abundance: .
j_gene: TRBJ2-2
d_gene: TRBD1
v_gene: TRBV5-5
CDR3aa: CASSLVDRGTGENGELFF
CDR3nt: TGTGCCAGCAGCTTGGTGGACAGGGGGACGGGGGAGAACGGGGAGCTGTTTTTT

abundance: .
j_gene: TRBJ1-3
d_gene: .
v_gene: TRBV18
CDR3aa: CASSSDSLSGNTIYF
CDR3nt: TGTGCCAGCTCAAGTGACAGCCTTTCTGGAAACACCATATATTTT

abundance: .
j_gene: TRBJ1-2
d_gene: TRBD1
v_gene: TRBV5-8
CDR3aa: CASSLGIRTGEGGYTF
CDR3nt: TGTGCCAGCAGCTTGGGAATAAGGACAGGGGAAGGCGGCTACACCTTC

abundance: .
j_gene: TRBJ1-1
d_gene: .
v_gene: TRBV10-3
CDR3aa: CAITIHQGIGLGTEAFF
CDR3nt: TGTGCCATCACTATACACCAGGGGATTGGGCTTGGCACTGAAGCTTTCTTT